Each of the 17 T cell receptor beta chains below was sequenced from the same sample in a study of cytomegalovirus exposure and HLA in healthy donors. With 60 Vbeta and 13 Jbeta primers, the PCR was carried out. Assay: immunoSEQ multiplex PCR; the TCRdb copy retains only in-frame clones and omits some. Of about 90,000 clones listed, roughly 84% were seen once; the top ten hold under 3%. Sequences were obtained from PBMCs. These receptors came from a man aged 30-40 years in good health and CMV-seronegative.

The chain recombines TRBV20-1 with TRBJ2-1, with D perhaps TRBD2 (5 bases). The germline gives CDR1 DFQATT, CDR2 SNEGSKA (reference sequence). The CDR3 runs 11 residues. The CDR3 nucleotides read TGCAGCCGGGCGGCGGGTAATGAGCAGTTCTTC. It encodes CSRAAGNEQFF.

V gene TRBV6-5 combines with J gene TRBJ1-5; 7 nucleotides align to TRBD1. Germline V CDR1 and CDR2: MNHEY, SVGAGI. V shed 5 bases and J 6 bases; nucleotides not matched to a gene: 10. The CDR3 spans 15 residues. The CDR3 bases are TGTGCCAGCAGTAAGGGACAGTCTATGCCTCAGCCCCAGCATTTT. It is translated as CASSKGQSMPQPQHF.

V usage is TRBV27 and J usage is TRBJ2-2; 11 positions match TRBD2. The junction had 6 bases not matched to a gene; V was cut back by 3 bases and J by 0 bases. This CDR3 comprises 18 residues. CDR1 is MNHEY and CDR2 is SMNVEV in the germline V gene (reference sequence). CDR3 residues: CASSFLAGGFANTGELFF. The CDR3 bases are TGTGCCAGCAGTTTCCTAGCGGGGGGATTCGCGAACACCGGGGAGCTGTTTTTT.

This chain uses TRBV4-1 with TRBJ2-7; 9 nucleotides match TRBD1. Germline V CDR1 and CDR2: MGHRA, YSYEKL. CDR3 length: 15 amino acids. Unmatched junction bases numbered 10, after V lost 4 bases and J lost 6 bases. The CDR3: CASSPLGQGYGEQYF. CDR3 sequence (DNA): TGCGCCAGCAGCCCATTGGGACAGGGTTATGGCGAGCAGTACTTC.

The chain is built from TRBV7-7 and TRBJ2-1; 7 positions agree with TRBD2. Losses at the gene ends were 8 bases for V and 3 bases for J; bases not matched to a gene: 7. This CDR3 spans 14 amino acids. In germline, CDR1 is SSHAT, CDR2 FNYEAQ (reference sequence). CDR3 sequence: CASSPGGSYNEQFF. For the CDR3, the DNA is TGTGCCAGCTCACCCGGGGGGAGCTACAATGAGCAGTTCTTC.

The chain employs TRBV2 and TRBJ1-2; TRBD1 matches 11 bases. CDR1 and CDR2 from the germline V gene are SNHLY and FYNNEI. The ends lost 1 base at V and 2 bases at J; junction bases unmatched: 3. This CDR3 contains 16 residues. As DNA, the CDR3 is TGTGCCAGCAGTGAAGGGACAGGGGGCACCAACTATGGCTACACCTTC. Encoded protein: CASSEGTGGTNYGYTF. The full variable domain, rest sourced from reference TRBV2 and TRBJ1-2, is EPEVTQTPSHQVTQMGQEVILRCVPISNHLYFYWYRQILGQKVEFLVSFYNNEISEKSEIFDDQFSVERPDGSNFTLKIRSTKLEDSAMYFCASSEGTGGTNYGYTFGSGTRLTVV.

The chain uses TRBV10-3 and TRBJ2-7; no definite D call. Trimming cost V 5 bases and J 4 bases, with 12 bases left between them. This CDR3 has 13 residues. Germline V gene data show CDR1 as ENHRY and CDR2 as SYGVKD. As DNA, the CDR3 is TGTGCCATCAGTCGAGACACCATTTACGAGCAGTACTTC. Amino acid sequence: CAISRDTIYEQYF.

This chain connects TRBV30 to TRBJ1-3; tentative D call: TRBD1 (5 bases). The CDR3 has 14 amino acids. Trimming took off 5 bases at V and 1 base at J, with 12 bases between the two ends. Germline V gives CDR1 GTSNPN, CDR2 SVGIG (reference sequence). CDR3 residues: CAWGGVGSGNTIYF. CDR3 bases: TGTGCCTGGGGGGGGGTGGGATCTGGAAACACCATATATTTT. The full variable domain, with the rest looked up from reference TRBV30 and TRBJ1-3, is SQTIHQWPATLVQPVGSPLSLECTVEGTSNPNLYWYRQAAGRGLQLLFYSVGIGQISSEVPQNLSASRPQDRQFILSSKKLLLSDSGFYLCAWGGVGSGNTIYFGEGSWLTVV.

V is TRBV5-1 and J is TRBJ2-7, with TRBD1 matching 7 bases. This CDR3 contains 15 residues. J was trimmed by 3 bases and V by 4 bases; bases with no gene match: 10. Per the germline V gene, CDR1 is SGHRS and CDR2 is YFSETQ. CDR3 loop: CASSPGTESFYEQYF. Here the CDR3 DNA reads TGCGCCAGCAGCCCAGGGACAGAATCCTTCTACGAGCAGTACTTC.

This clone was seen a few times. V usage is TRBV9 and J usage is TRBJ1-3; 7 nucleotides match TRBD1. Germline CDR1 is SGDLS and CDR2 is YYNGEE. The CDR3 is 17 amino acids. Trimming at V came to 4 bases and at J to 4 bases, leaving 14 bases not matched to a gene. CDR3 nucleotide sequence: TGTGCCAGCAGCCCTAACTTAACAGGGGTAGCGGGAAACACCATATATTTT. It specifies CASSPNLTGVAGNTIYF.

This chain joins TRBV9 and TRBJ1-4; tentatively, D is TRBD1 (6 bases). The CDR3 consists of 17 residues. Germline values: CDR1 SGDLS, CDR2 YYNGEE. The V gene lost 0 bases and the J gene lost 3 bases, with 15 bases spanning the gap. In nucleotides, the CDR3 is TGTGCCAGCAGCGTAGACCCCAAAGGGGGTGCTAATGAAAAACTGTTTTTT. Protein sequence: CASSVDPKGGANEKLFF.

This clone occurred a few times. This chain joins TRBV6-5 and TRBJ1-2, with D maybe TRBD1 (6 bases). Trimming left V 5 bases short and J 8 bases short, with 18 bases between. This CDR3 has 14 amino acids. Germline V CDR1 and CDR2: MNHEY, SVGAGI. Written as DNA, the CDR3 is TGTGCCAGCAGTACCGCGACAGGCCCGTACGGCTACACCTTC. The encoded protein is CASSTATGPYGYTF.

The rearrangement uses TRBV6-1 and TRBJ1-2; D is perhaps TRBD1 (6 bases). Per germline, CDR1 MNHNS and CDR2 SASEGT. V lost 5 bases and J lost 6, with 16 bases in between. The CDR3 runs 14 residues. The CDR3 spells CASSLYRADHGYTF. CDR3 coding DNA: TGTGCCAGCAGTCTTTACAGGGCGGATCATGGCTACACCTTC.

J is TRBJ1-6 and V is TRBV7-9; TRBD1 agrees at 9 bases. J lost 6 bases, V lost 4 bases, and 4 bases had no gene match. Germline V lookup: CDR1 SEHNR, CDR2 FQNEAQ (reference sequence). This CDR3 spans 15 amino acids. The CDR3 loop reads CASSSYRGLNSPLHF. The CDR3 bases are TGTGCCAGCAGCTCATACAGGGGGCTTAATTCACCCCTCCACTTT.

About this clone: The sample has other DNA sequences that encode this CDR3 too. The chain links TRBV7-9 to TRBJ1-3; D remains unclear. CDR1 and CDR2 (germline): SEHNR, FQNEAQ (reference sequence). The V end lost 1 base, the J end lost 0 bases, and 7 bases lay between the germline ends. The CDR3 is 15 amino acids. Here the CDR3 reads CASSLDSYSGNTIYF. The DNA for the CDR3 is TGTGCCAGCAGCTTAGACAGTTACTCTGGAAACACCATATATTTT.

The chain uses TRBV30 and TRBJ1-1; D is unresolved. The CDR3 has 12 residues. The V and J ends lost 1 base and 1 base respectively, with 4 bases between them. The germline CDR1 and CDR2 sequences are GTSNPN and SVGIG (reference sequence). CDR3 residues: CAWSAPNTEAFF. CDR3 nucleotide sequence: TGTGCCTGGAGTGCTCCGAACACTGAAGCTTTCTTT.

The CDR3 region is CSVVFGEGTQYF. The CDR3 nucleotides are TGCAGCGTTGTATTCGGGGAGGGTACGCAGTATTTT. J is TRBJ2-3 and V is TRBV29-1, with TRBD2 matching over 7 bases. V lost 4 bases to trimming and J lost 8 bases; unmatched junction nucleotides: 6. The CDR3 runs to 12 residues. The germline gives CDR1 SQVTM, CDR2 ANQGSEA.